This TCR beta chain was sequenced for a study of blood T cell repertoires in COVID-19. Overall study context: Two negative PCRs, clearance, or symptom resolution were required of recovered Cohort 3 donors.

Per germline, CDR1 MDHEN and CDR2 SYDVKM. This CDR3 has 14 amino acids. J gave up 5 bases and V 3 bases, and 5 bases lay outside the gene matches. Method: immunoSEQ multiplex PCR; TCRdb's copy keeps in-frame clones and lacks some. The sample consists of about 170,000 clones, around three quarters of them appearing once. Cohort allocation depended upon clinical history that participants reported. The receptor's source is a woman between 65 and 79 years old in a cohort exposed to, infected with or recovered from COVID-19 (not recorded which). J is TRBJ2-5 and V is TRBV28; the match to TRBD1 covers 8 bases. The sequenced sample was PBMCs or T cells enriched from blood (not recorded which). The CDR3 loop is CASSFRTGRETQYF. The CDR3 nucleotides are TGTGCCAGCAGTTTCCGGACAGGGCGGGAGACCCAGTACTTC. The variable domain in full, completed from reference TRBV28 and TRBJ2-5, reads DVKVTQSSRYLVKRTGEKVFLECVQDMDHENMFWYRQDPGLGLRLIYFSYDVKMKEKGDIPEGYSVSREKKERFSLILESASTNQTSMYLCASSFRTGRETQYFGPGTRLLVL.